The text below deals with one TCR beta chain. Described time point: healthy volunteer bleed at 6 weeks. The authors extracted total RNA from unfractionated whole blood. MiXCR was run by TCRdb on the RACE reads, yielding one entry per CDR3 protein. This table holds some 65,000 distinct CDR3 sequences, about 6.5% found once. The entry originates in a study of human T cells and chemical hapten exposure. Sequenced input: whole blood. The clonotype originates from a female donor in good health. Some clones in this sample may be carry-over from other donors' samples.

The CDR3 DNA sequence: TGTGCCAGCATCCCGGGACCCCGAAGCAATCAGCCCCAGCATTTT. Protein sequence: CASIPGPRSNQPQHF. The V call is TRBV12-3 or TRBV12-4, the J call TRBJ1-5; maybe TRBD1 (5 bases). This CDR3 has 15 residues. V was trimmed by 7 bases and J by 1 base, leaving 14 bases between them.